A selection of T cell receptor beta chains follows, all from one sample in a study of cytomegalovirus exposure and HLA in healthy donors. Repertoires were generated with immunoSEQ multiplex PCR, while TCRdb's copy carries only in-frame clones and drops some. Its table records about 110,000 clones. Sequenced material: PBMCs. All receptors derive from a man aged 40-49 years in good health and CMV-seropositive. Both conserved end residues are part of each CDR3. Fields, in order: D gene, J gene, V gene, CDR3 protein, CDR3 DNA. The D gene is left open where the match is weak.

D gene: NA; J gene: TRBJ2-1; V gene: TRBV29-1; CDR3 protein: CSVEPRMNEQFF; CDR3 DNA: TGCAGCGTTGAACCCAGAATGAATGAGCAGTTCTTC
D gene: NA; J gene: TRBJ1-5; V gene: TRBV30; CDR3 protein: CAWSPVQGNQPQHF; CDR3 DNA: TGTGCCTGGAGTCCTGTACAGGGAAATCAGCCCCAGCATTTT
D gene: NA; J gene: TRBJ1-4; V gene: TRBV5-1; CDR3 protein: CASSTGRRANEKLFF; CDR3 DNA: TGCGCCAGCAGTACCGGGAGGAGAGCTAATGAAAAACTGTTTTTT
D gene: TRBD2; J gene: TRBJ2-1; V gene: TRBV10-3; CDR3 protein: CAIRGLAGDEQFF; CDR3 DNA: TGTGCCATCAGAGGACTAGCGGGCGATGAGCAGTTCTTC
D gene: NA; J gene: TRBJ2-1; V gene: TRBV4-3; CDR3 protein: CASSQGLADYNEQFF; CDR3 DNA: TGCGCCAGCAGCCAAGGTTTAGCGGACTACAATGAGCAGTTCTTC
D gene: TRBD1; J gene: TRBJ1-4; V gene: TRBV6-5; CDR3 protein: CASSQLTGGNEKLFF; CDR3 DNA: TGTGCCAGCAGTCAATTGACAGGGGGCAATGAAAAACTGTTTTTT
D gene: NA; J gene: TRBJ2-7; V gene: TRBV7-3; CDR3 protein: CASSTGGLNEQYF; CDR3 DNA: TGTGCCAGCAGCACAGGCGGTTTGAACGAGCAGTACTTC
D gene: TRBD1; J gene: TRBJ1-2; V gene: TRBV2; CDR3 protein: CASRPTGGNYGYTF; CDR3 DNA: TGTGCCAGCAGACCGACAGGGGGGAACTATGGCTACACCTTC
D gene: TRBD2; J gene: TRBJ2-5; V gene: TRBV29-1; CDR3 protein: CSVAGLAGGGETQYF; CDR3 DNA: TGCAGCGTGGCGGGACTAGCGGGAGGTGGGGAGACCCAGTACTTC
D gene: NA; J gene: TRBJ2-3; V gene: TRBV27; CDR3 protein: CASRVRTASTDTQYF; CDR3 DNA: TGTGCCAGCAGGGTCCGGACAGCTAGCACAGATACGCAGTATTTT
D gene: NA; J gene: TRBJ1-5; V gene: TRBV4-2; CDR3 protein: CASSQEGARDSNQPQHF; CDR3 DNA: TGTGCCAGCAGCCAAGAGGGTGCCAGGGATAGCAATCAGCCCCAGCATTTT
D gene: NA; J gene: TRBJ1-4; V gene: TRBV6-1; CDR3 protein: CASSDGLLDNREKLFF; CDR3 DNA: TGTGCCAGTAGTGACGGGCTGTTGGACAATCGGGAAAAACTGTTTTTT
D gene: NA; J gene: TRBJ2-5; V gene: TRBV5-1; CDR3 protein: CASSLEPRQETQYF; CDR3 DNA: TGCGCCAGCAGCTTGGAACCGCGGCAAGAGACCCAGTACTTC
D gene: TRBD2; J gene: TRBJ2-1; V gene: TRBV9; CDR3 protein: CASSVEVRGGRANEQFF; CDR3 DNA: TGTGCCAGCAGCGTAGAGGTCCGAGGCGGGAGGGCGAATGAGCAGTTCTTC
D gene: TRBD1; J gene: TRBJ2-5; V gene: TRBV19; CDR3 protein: CASSPDREETQYF; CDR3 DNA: TGTGCCAGTAGCCCGGACAGGGAAGAGACCCAGTACTTC
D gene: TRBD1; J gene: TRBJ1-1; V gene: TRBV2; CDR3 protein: CASSVWQGENTEAFF; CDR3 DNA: TGTGCCAGCAGTGTGTGGCAGGGGGAGAACACTGAAGCTTTCTTT
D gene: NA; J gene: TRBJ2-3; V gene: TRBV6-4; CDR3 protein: CASSEAPSATQYF; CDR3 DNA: TGTGCCAGCAGTGAGGCCCCAAGCGCTACGCAGTATTTT
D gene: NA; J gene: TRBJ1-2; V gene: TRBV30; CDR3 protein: CAWSMGSSGYTF; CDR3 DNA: TGTGCCTGGAGCATGGGGAGTAGTGGCTACACCTTC
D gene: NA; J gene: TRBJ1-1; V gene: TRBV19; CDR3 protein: CASSIPGSTEAFF; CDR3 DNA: TGTGCCAGTAGTATACCGGGTAGCACTGAAGCTTTCTTT
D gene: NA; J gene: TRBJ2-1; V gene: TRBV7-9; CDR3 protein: CASSLDRTSYNEQFF; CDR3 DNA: TGTGCCAGCAGCTTAGACAGGACATCCTACAATGAGCAGTTCTTC
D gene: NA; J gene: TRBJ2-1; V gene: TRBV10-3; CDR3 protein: CAISGGSGEQFF; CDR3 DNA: TGTGCCATCAGTGGGGGTAGCGGTGAGCAGTTCTTC
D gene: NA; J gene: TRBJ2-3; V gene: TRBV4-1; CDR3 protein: CASSQEDARRGYTDTQYF; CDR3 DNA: TGCGCCAGCAGCCAAGAGGACGCTCGCCGAGGGTACACAGATACGCAGTATTTT
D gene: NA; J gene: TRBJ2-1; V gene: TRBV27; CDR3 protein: CASSFGIHNEQFF; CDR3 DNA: TGTGCCAGCAGTTTCGGGATCCACAATGAGCAGTTCTTC
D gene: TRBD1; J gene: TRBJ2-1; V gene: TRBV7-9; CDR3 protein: CASSSGQGAYNEQFF; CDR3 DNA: TGTGCCAGCAGCTCGGGACAGGGGGCCTACAATGAGCAGTTCTTC
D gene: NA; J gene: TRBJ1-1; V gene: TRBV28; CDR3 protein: CASRALRSTEAFF; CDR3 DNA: TGTGCCAGCCGAGCCTTACGGAGCACTGAAGCTTTCTTT
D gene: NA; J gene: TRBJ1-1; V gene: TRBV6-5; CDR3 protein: CASSYSNLREEAFF; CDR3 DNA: TGTGCCAGCAGTTACTCGAATCTACGGGAGGAAGCTTTCTTT
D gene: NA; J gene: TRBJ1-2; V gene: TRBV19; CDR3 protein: CASSIDSQQGDGYTF; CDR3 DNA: TGTGCCAGTAGTATAGATAGTCAACAGGGCGATGGCTACACCTTC
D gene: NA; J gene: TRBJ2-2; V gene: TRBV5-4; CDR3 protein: CASSTDRDTGELFF; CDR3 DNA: TGTGCCAGCAGCACTGACAGAGACACCGGGGAGCTGTTTTTT
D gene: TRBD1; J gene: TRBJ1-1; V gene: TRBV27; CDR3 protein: CASSSWTGPKSGSEAFF; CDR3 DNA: TGTGCCAGCAGTTCCTGGACAGGGCCCAAAAGCGGGTCTGAAGCTTTCTTT
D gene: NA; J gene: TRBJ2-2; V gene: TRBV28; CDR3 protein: CASSLFVNTGELFF; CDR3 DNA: TGTGCCAGCAGTTTGTTCGTGAACACCGGGGAGCTGTTTTTT
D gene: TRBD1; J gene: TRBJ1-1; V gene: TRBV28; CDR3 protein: CASPGQGNTEAFF; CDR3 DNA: TGTGCCAGCCCAGGACAGGGGAACACTGAAGCTTTCTTT
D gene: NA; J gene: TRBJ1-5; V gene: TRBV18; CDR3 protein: CASSPGRDNQPQHF; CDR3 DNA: TGTGCCAGCTCACCTGGCCGGGACAATCAGCCCCAGCATTTT
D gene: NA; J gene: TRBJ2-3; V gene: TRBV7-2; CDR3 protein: CASTASGDTQYF; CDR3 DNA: TGTGCCAGCACGGCCTCAGGGGATACGCAGTATTTT
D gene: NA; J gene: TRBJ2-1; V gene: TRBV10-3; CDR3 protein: CAISGDLNNEQFF; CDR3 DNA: TGTGCCATCAGTGGGGACTTAAACAATGAGCAGTTCTTC
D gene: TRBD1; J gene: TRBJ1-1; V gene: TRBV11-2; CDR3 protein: CASSLADRVVTEAFF; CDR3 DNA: TGTGCCAGCAGCTTAGCGGACAGGGTGGTCACTGAAGCTTTCTTT
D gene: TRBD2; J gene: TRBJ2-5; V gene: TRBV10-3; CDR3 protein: CAISESDGGTSGMGETQYF; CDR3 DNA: TGTGCCATCAGTGAGTCCGACGGGGGGACTAGCGGGATGGGAGAGACCCAGTACTTC
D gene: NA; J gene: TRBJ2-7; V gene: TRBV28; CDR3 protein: CASSSTVAYEQYF; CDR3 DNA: TGTGCCAGCAGTTCCACAGTGGCCTACGAGCAGTACTTC
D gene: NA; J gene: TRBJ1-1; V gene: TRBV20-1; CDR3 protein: CSARGAEAFF; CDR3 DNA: TGCAGTGCTAGGGGGGCGGAAGCTTTCTTT
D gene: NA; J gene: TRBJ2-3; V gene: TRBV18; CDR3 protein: CASSLQLETLDTQYF; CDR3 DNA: TGTGCCAGCTCACTCCAACTAGAAACCCTAGATACGCAGTATTTT
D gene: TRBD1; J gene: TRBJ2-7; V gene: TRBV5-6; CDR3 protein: CASSLRDRVYEQYF; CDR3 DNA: TGTGCCAGCAGCTTGAGAGACAGGGTCTACGAGCAGTACTTC
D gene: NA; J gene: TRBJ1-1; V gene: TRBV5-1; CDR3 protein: CASNIGGANTEAFF; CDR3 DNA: TGCGCCAGCAACATCGGGGGGGCCAACACTGAAGCTTTCTTT
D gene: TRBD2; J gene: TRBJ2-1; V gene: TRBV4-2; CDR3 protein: CASSQVALREGEQFF; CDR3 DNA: TGTGCCAGCAGCCAAGTCGCTCTGCGGGAGGGTGAGCAGTTCTTC
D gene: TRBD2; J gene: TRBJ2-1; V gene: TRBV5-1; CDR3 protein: CASSPGTSNEQFF; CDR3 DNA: TGCGCCAGCAGCCCGGGGACTAGTAATGAGCAGTTCTTC
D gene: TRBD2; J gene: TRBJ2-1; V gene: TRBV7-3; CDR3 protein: CASSPKGGDEQFF; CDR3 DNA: TGTGCCAGCAGCCCGAAGGGAGGGGATGAGCAGTTCTTC
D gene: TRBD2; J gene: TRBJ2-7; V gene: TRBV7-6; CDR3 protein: CASSPHLRTSSSYEQYF; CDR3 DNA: TGTGCCAGCAGCCCCCATCTGAGGACTAGCTCCTCCTACGAGCAGTACTTC
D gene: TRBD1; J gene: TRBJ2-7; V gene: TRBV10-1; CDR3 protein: CASSESTGPRHYEQYF; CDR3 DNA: TGCGCCAGCAGTGAGTCGACAGGGCCGAGACACTACGAGCAGTACTTC
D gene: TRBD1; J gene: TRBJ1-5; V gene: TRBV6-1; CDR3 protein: CASSSDRNQPQHF; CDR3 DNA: TGTGCCAGCAGCTCGGACAGGAATCAGCCCCAGCATTTT
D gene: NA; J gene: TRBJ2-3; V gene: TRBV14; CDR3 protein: CASSPAKALRVTDTQYF; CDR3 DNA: TGTGCCAGCAGCCCTGCTAAAGCTCTACGAGTCACAGATACGCAGTATTTT
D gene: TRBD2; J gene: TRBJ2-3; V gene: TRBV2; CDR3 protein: CASSELAGDIDTQYF; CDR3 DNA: TGTGCCAGCAGTGAACTGGCGGGAGACATAGATACGCAGTATTTT
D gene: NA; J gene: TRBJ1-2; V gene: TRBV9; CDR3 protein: CASSVDLGEAYGYTF; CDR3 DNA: TGTGCCAGCAGCGTAGACTTGGGGGAGGCCTATGGCTACACCTTC
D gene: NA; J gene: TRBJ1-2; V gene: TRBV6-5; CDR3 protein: CASGGSYGYTF; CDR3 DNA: TGTGCCAGCGGAGGGTCTTATGGCTACACCTTC
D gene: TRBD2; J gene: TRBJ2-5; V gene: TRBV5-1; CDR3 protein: CASRHLSGSKETQYF; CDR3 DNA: TGCGCCAGCCGGCACCTCAGCGGGAGCAAAGAGACCCAGTACTTC
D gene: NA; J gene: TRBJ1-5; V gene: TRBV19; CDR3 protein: CASSIISGGEGQPQHF; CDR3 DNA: TGTGCCAGTAGTATCATTAGCGGGGGGGAAGGTCAGCCCCAGCATTTT
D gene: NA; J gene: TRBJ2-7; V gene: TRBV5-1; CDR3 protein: CASSLELSYEQYF; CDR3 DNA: TGCGCCAGCAGCTTGGAGCTATCCTACGAGCAGTACTTC